The T cell receptor beta chain described here comes from a study of blood T cell repertoires in COVID-19 (dated by TCRdb to the early 2020s). In terms of the full investigation: Samples covering the acute and convalescent phases of COVID-19 were provided by collaborators in the United States, Italy and Spain. The dataset comprised deeply sampled blood TCRbeta repertoires from subjects exposed to, actively infected with, or recovered from COVID-19. The material from the prospective study consisted of cDNA or gDNA derived from T cells, B-cell-depleted T cells, or PBMCs. HLA class I and class II types, where available, came from metadata supplied by the sample provider rather than from assay-based typing. Nearly every sample came with metadata listing a de-identified subject ID, COVID-19 status, age in years and sex. The repertoires were released in a freely available public database intended as a resource for research on the immune response to SARS-CoV-2. The samples were drawn from two sources: the first 160 participants of the ongoing ImmuneRACE study, and 1,200 or so subjects contributed by 6 global collaborators. The full study reports these points: The quantity of clinical and demographic metadata differed by source and by participant and was supplied without curation.

The immunoSEQ Assay, a bias-controlled multiplex PCR, was used to amplify TCRbeta CDR3 regions from genomic DNA. As for the original processing: The number of nucleated cells in each sample was estimated by amplification of reference gene primers within the assay. Sequence reads were collapsed and filtered to measure the absolute abundance of every unique TCRbeta CDR3 rearrangement. For each sample, productive Simpson clonality was calculated as the square root of Simpson's diversity index across productive rearrangements. TCRdb took this table from immuneACCESS and kept in-frame rearrangements with V and J called. Such tables lack part of the clones; where checked against another copy, unresolved V genes explain under half of the gap, and the rest is unexplained. V and J calls and clone size are those listed in that table; D and trimming were worked out from the DNA. In this sample the table shows about 44,000 clones, around 90% of which occur a single time. The top ten hold around 25% of the sample.

Taken from the germline V gene (reference sequence), the CDR1 and CDR2 loops are GTSNPN and SVGIG. V ends up 6 bases short and J 4 bases short, with an unmatched junction base count of 9. Including cysteine and phenylalanine, the CDR3 has 15 amino acids. Only CDR3 DNA remains: 45 bases, in frame from the first base. Whole blood was collected in K2EDTA tubes by collaborating institutions according to the institutions' own protocols. Collaborator samples were shipped for TCRbeta analysis as frozen whole blood, isolated PBMCs, or DNA extracted from either sample type. About this clone: Its antigen is not yet known. No much larger clonotype is one base removed from it; base qualities were not supplied.

The sequenced sample was peripheral blood. The chain joins TRBV30 to TRBJ1-4; the central 9 bases match TRBD1. The clonotype originates from a woman over 75 in a cohort sampled during active or convalescent COVID-19. CDR3 protein: CACNGQGNHNEKLFF. The DNA reads as follows: TGTGCCTGCAATGGACAGGGGAACCATAATGAAAAACTGTTTTTT.